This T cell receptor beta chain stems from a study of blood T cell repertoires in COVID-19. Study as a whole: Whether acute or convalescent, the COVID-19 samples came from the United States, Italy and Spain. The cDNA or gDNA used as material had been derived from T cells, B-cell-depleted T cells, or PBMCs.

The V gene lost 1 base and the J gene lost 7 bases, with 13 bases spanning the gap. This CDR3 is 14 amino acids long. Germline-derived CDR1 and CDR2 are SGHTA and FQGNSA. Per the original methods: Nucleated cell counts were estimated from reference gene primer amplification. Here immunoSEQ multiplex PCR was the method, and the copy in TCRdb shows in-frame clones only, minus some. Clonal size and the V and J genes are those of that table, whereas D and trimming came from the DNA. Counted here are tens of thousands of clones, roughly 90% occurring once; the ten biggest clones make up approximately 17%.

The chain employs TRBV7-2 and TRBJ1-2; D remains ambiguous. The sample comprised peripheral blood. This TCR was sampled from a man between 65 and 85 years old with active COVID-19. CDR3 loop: CASSLVRLGGGYTF. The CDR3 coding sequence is TGTGCCAGCAGCTTAGTCCGTCTTGGAGGTGGCTACACCTTC.